This T cell receptor beta chain comes out of a study of CD4 T cells in relation to SARS-CoV-2 and coronaviruses. About this clone: Its cognate antigen is unknown.

Study-level results: This crossreactivity analysis covered spike protein alone, no other viral proteins. In around 67% of donors, memory CD4+ clonotypes crossrecognized SARS-CoV-2 and at least one common cold coronavirus spike. Crossreactive clones expanded significantly less to SARS-CoV-2 than monoreactive clones.

Unexposed donor CD4+ T cells date from 2011-2018, before the COVID-19 pandemic. The CDR3 is 14 amino acids. Trimming took 4 bases from V and 0 from J; bases not matched to a gene: 1. Looked up from germline, CDR1 is KGHSH and CDR2 is LQKENI. Profiling relied on immunoSEQ multiplex PCR, and the TCRdb table lists in-frame clones only, not all of them. The table shows about 70,000 clones, with around 87% occurring only once. Sequencing input: memory CD4+ T cells from PBMCs. The chain joins TRBV18 to TRBJ2-5; 8 nucleotides agree with TRBD2. The sequence was obtained from a human donor in good health. CDR3 protein: CASSLAGNQETQYF. The CDR3 DNA follows: TGTGCCAGCTCACTAGCGGGGAACCAAGAGACCCAGTACTTC.